The present T cell receptor beta chain was sequenced within a study of molecular identifiers for immune sequencing clone quantification. In this sample, this clonotype turned up many times. The target antigen is unknown. Libraries of bulk TCR were made by previously described methods (with listed TCR primers). One entry per CDR3 protein results from TCRdb running MiXCR on the PCR reads. The sample holds tens of thousands of distinct CDR3 sequences, roughly 18% seen once. The authors sorted naive CD8 T cells as CD8+CD4-CCR7+CD45RA+. Trimming pared 7 bases from V and 4 bases from J, leaving 4 bases between. Per germline, CDR1 MNHEY and CDR2 SVGEGT. The CDR3 has 10 residues. Study-wide points: Same-barcode identical TCR molecules could make highly expanded clones look smaller than they are. Clones of above 20 RNA copies carried over 99% of effector molecules; in naive cells they carried under 1%.

The chain employs TRBV6-2 or TRBV6-3 and TRBJ2-5, with D hard to call. This TCR was sampled from a human donor in good health. Some libraries in this study had Jurkat cell RNA spiked in. Material for sequencing was naive CD8+ T cells from blood, with Jurkat cell RNA spiked in. The subset here: FACS-sorted CD8+CD4-CCR7+CD45RA+ naive T cells. CDR3 sequence (DNA): TGTGCCAGCATAGGAGAGACCCAGTACTTC. Translation: CASIGETQYF.